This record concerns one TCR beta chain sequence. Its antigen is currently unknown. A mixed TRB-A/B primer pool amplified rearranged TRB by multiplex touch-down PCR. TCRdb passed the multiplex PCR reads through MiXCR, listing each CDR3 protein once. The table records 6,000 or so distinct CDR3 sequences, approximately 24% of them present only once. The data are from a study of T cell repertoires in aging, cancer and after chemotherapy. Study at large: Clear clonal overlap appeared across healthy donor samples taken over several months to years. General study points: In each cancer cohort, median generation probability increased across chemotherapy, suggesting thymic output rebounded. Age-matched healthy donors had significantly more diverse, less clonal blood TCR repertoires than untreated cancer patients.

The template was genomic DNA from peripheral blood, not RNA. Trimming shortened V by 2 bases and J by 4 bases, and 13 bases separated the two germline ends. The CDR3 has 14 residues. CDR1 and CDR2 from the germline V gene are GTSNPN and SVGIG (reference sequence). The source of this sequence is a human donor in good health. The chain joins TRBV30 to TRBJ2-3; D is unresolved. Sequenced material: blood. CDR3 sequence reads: CAWSPPPRSDTQYF. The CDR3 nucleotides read TGTGCCTGGAGTCCTCCCCCTCGCTCAGATACGCAGTATTTT.